This T cell receptor (beta chain) originates from a study of early T cells in non-severe SARS-CoV-2 infection. Turning to the study itself: With bulk RNA from unsorted whole blood as input, sequencing yielded unpaired chains.

The germline V gene has CDR1 MNHNY and CDR2 SVGAGI (reference sequence). The CDR3 sequence is 14 residues long. V gave up 2 bases and J gave up 10 bases, with 12 bases separating them. TCRdb processed the 5' RACE reads anew with MiXCR; each CDR3 protein has one entry. The sample lists tens of thousands of distinct CDR3 sequences, about 9.5% occurring once. This clonotype was detected a few times. The chain carries TRBV6-6 and TRBJ1-6, with D uncertain. Sequencing was performed on whole blood, taken at baseline. The receptor was derived from an adult who was a healthcare worker with PCR-confirmed SARS-CoV-2 infection or an uninfected control (not recorded which). CDR3 region: CASSYPGTGSPLHF. In DNA, the CDR3 is TGTGCCAGCAGTTACCCAGGCACGGGGTCACCCCTCCACTTT.